One and the same sample provided the 8 T cell receptor beta chains below, sequenced in a study of T cell responses to AZD1222 COVID-19 vaccine. TCRdb's copy holds only in-frame clones and misses some; the assay was immunoSEQ multiplex PCR. Among 95,000 to 150,000 clones listed, about nine tenths were seen once. The specimen was peripheral blood, collected on day 0 of AZD1222 vaccination. The receptor source for this set is an adult in good health.

The genes are TRBV13 and TRBJ2-7; tentative D call: TRBD1 (5 bases). Germline loops: CDR1 PRHDT, CDR2 FYEKMQ (reference sequence). Trimming shortened V by 5 bases and J by 2 bases, and 13 bases separated the two germline ends. This CDR3 is built from 14 residues. The CDR3 DNA sequence: TGTGCCAGCAGCCCCGGCAGGACAACCTACGAGCAGTACTTC. Protein: CASSPGRTTYEQYF.

This chain connects TRBV6-2 or TRBV6-3 to TRBJ1-2; a weak D match, TRBD1 (6 bases). The germline V and J ends were trimmed by 4 bases and 4 bases, with 16 bases remaining between them. Germline-derived CDR1 and CDR2 are MNHEY and SVGEGT. The CDR3 contains 15 residues. The CDR3 reads CASSSVRGQGYGYTF. CDR3 bases: TGTGCCAGCAGTTCAGTCCGGGGGCAGGGCTATGGCTACACCTTC.

J is TRBJ1-1 and V is TRBV10-1, with 10 bases lining up with TRBD1. Germline CDR1 is WNHNN and CDR2 is SYGVQD (reference sequence). The trim removed 1 base at V and 4 bases at J, leaving 0 bases unmatched. This CDR3 spans 14 amino acids. The CDR3 DNA reads TGCGCCAGCAGTGAGTGGGACAGGGGCACTGAAGCTTTCTTT. Protein: CASSEWDRGTEAFF.

The CDR3 spells CATSDPQRGAGMDTQYF. In DNA form, the CDR3 reads TGTGCCACCAGTGACCCGCAGCGGGGGGCCGGGATGGATACGCAGTATTTT. The J gene is TRBJ2-3, the V gene TRBV24-1, with 9 bases lining up with TRBD2. Trimming cost V 4 bases and J 6 bases; bases outside gene matches: 13. The germline gives CDR1 KGHDR, CDR2 SFDVKD. This CDR3 contains 17 residues.

This sequence joins TRBV6-5 and TRBJ1-2; maybe TRBD1 (6 bases). Trimming stripped 0 bases from V and 7 bases from J, with 12 bases between. Germline V gene lookup returns CDR1 MNHEY and CDR2 SVGAGI. The CDR3 has 14 residues. CDR3: CASSYSGRGFGYTF. The CDR3, as DNA: TGTGCCAGCAGTTACTCCGGCAGGGGATTTGGCTACACCTTC.

The chain recombines TRBV2 with TRBJ2-1; D remains ambiguous. The length of the CDR3 is 17 residues. Germline CDR1 is SNHLY and CDR2 is FYNNEI. The ends were cut back, 5 bases at V and 6 bases at J, with 23 bases in the middle. CDR3 in amino acids: CASSTQTLGLSGNEQFF. CDR3 bases: TGTGCCAGCAGTACACAAACCCTGGGCCTCTCAGGCAATGAGCAGTTCTTC.

This clone was recorded a few times. The chain employs TRBV5-1 and TRBJ1-1; D uncertain. This CDR3 region has 12 residues. Germline CDR1 is SGHRS and CDR2 is YFSETQ. The V and J ends lost 0 bases and 4 bases respectively, with 4 bases between them. The chain's CDR3 is CASSLVATEAFF. The DNA of the CDR3 is TGCGCCAGCAGCTTGGTGGCCACTGAAGCTTTCTTT.

V and J are TRBV6-5 and TRBJ2-6; D is ambiguous. Trimming cost V 3 bases and J 0 bases, with 6 bases left between them. This CDR3 region has 15 residues. The germline gives CDR1 MNHEY, CDR2 SVGAGI. CDR3 sequence reads: CASSYWASGANVLTF. For the CDR3, the DNA is TGTGCCAGCAGTTATTGGGCCTCTGGGGCCAACGTCCTGACTTTC.